Here is one TCR beta chain with its context. The target antigen is unknown. The assay was immunoSEQ multiplex PCR, and TCRdb's table has in-frame clones only and misses some. The repertoire includes 150,000 to 200,000 clones, around 87% of them detected once, and approximately 2.7% sits in the top ten. The data belong to a study of T cell responses to AZD1222 COVID-19 vaccine. Study observations and caveats: Repertoire sampling was restricted to post-peak T cell response timepoints.

CDR3 length: 14 residues. The germline gives CDR1 SGDLS, CDR2 YYNGEE. V was trimmed by 3 bases and J by 0 bases, leaving 10 bases between them. This clonotype was sampled from an adult in good health. The specimen comprised peripheral blood, sampled on day 0 of MenACWY control vaccination. The genes are TRBV9 and TRBJ2-7, with D perhaps TRBD1 (5 bases). In DNA, the CDR3 is TGTGCCAGCAGCGGACAGAAGAACTCCTACGAGCAGTACTTC. Protein: CASSGQKNSYEQYF.